This T cell receptor (beta chain) was observed in a study of blood T cell repertoires in COVID-19. The repertoire was sequenced with immunoSEQ multiplex PCR; TCRdb's copy has only in-frame clones and lacks some. The repertoire holds 250,000 to 300,000 clones, with 85% to 90% as singletons. The study counted Cohort 3 donors as recovered given two negative PCRs, clearance, or symptom resolution. Germline V gene lookup returns CDR1 LGHNA and CDR2 YNFKEQ. The CDR3 is made up of 16 amino acids. V lost 0 bases to trimming and J lost 4 bases; unmatched junction nucleotides: 6. This sequence joins TRBV4-2 and TRBJ2-3, with 8 positions matching TRBD1. Sequencing was done on a sample of PBMCs or T cells enriched from blood (not recorded which). The TCR originated in a man younger than 35 who had recovered from COVID-19. The chain's CDR3 is CASSQDTAGGPDTQYF. CDR3 bases: TGTGCCAGCAGCCAAGATACGGCAGGGGGCCCAGATACGCAGTATTTT.